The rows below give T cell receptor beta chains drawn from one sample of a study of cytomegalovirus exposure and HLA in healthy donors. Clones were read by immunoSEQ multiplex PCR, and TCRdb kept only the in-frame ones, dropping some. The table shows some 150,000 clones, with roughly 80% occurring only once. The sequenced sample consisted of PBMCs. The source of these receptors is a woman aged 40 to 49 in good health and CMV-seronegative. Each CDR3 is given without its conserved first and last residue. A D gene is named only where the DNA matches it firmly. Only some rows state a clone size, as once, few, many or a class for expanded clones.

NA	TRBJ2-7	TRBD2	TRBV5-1	ASSAPPGLAGGEQY
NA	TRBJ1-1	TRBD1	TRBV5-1	ASSTGQGNTEAF
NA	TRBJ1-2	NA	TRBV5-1	ASSFGGEDGYT
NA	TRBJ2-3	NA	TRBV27	ASSLIDGTQY
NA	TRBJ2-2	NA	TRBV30	AWAGTRYTGELF
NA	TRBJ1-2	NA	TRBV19	ASSIPSGDGYT
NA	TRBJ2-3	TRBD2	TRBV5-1	ASRGGDRTDTQY
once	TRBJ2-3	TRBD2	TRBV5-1	ASTSGLAGGPSTDTQY
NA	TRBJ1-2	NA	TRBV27	ASSPGQGRGYGYT
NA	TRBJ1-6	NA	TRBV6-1	ASSDGSFSNSPLH
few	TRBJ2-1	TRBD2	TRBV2	ASSPAGGATNEQF
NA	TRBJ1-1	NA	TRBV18	ASSGGDTEAF
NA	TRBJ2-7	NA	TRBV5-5	ASSLLGEQY
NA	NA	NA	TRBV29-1	SVEVRVGVSSYEQY
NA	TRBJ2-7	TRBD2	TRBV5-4	ASSPRGGPSHEQY
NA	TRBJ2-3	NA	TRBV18	ASSPFFPPRGTDTQY
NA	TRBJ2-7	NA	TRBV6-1	ASRRPGQLIYEQY
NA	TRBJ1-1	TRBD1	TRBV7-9	ASSPDRGESEAF
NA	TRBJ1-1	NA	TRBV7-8	ASSLVTGQNTEAF
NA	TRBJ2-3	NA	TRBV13	ASRRENTDTQY
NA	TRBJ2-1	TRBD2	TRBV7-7	ASSLRSGGPYEQF
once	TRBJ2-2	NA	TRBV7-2	ASSLSPLGGTGELF
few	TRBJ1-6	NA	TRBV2	ASTYGQSYNSPLH
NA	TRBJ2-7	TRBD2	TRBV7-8	ASSFRDYEAYEQY
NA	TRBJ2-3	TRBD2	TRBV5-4	ASSLAKSGSLDTQY
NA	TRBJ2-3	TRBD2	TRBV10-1	ATQDGGSDTQY
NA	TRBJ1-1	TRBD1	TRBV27	ATRDSWWGTEAF
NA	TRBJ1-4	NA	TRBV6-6	ASMAFATEKLF
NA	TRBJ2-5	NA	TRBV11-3	ASSPSFRETQY
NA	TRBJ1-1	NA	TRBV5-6	ASSLRQLTEAF
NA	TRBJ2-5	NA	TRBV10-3	AISINSGPMKTQY
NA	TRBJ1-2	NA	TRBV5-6	ASSSGVRATNYGYT
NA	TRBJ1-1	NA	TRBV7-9	ASSLAVRNTEAF
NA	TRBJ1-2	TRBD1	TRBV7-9	ASSLGTGGEA
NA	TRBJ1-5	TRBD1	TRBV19	ASRGTGANQPQH
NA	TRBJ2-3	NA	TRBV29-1	SVEDRSGIRDTQY
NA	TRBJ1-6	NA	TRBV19	ASSMTISKGNSPLH
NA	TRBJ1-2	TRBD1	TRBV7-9	ASSSLGQGLSGSGYT
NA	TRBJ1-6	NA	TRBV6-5	ASSYETVTPLH
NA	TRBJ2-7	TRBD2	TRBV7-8	ASSLDESGIAGEQY
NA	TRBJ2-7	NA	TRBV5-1	ASVVAGRGDEQY
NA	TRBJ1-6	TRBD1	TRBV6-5	ASIPRQGLRALH
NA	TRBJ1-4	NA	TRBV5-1	ASSLSGANEKLF
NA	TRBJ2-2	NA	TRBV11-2	ASSLDRLGVTNTGELF
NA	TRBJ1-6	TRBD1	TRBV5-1	ASQFTGTVNSPLH
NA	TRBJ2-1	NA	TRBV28	ASSLPAGLRQPYNEQF
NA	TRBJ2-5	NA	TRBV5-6	ASSIGGEKTQY
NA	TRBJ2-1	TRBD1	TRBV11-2	ASSPWTGVEQF
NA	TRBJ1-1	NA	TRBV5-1	ASSLVEWTVSAAEAF
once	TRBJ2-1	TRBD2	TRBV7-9	ASSPGASGNEQF
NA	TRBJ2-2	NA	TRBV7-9	ASSRPSSGELF
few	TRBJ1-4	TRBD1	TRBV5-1	ASSLDRGTDNEKLF
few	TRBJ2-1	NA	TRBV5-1	ASSFGGASYNEQF
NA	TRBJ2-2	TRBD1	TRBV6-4	ASSTRQGAHGELF
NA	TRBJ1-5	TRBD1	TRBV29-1	SVESGGGQPQH
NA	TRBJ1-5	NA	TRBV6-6	ASTPRGLGQPQH
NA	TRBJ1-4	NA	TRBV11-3	ASPRMIGRGEKLF